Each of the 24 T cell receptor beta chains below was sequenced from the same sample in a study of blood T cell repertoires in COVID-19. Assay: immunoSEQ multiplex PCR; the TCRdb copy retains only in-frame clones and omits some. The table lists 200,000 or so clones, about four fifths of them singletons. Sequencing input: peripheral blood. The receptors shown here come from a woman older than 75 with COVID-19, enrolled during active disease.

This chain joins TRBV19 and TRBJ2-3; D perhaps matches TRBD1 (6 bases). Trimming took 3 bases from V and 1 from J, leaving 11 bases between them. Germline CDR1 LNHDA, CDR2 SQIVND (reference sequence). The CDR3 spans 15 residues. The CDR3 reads CASSIRRGGTDTQYF. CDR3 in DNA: TGTGCCAGTAGTATTCGCAGGGGAGGCACAGATACGCAGTATTTT.

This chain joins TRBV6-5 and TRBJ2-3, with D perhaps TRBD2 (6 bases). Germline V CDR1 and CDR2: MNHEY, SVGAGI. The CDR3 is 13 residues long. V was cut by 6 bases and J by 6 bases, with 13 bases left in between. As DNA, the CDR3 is TGTGCCAGCAGAGACCTAGGAGGGGATACGCAGTATTTT. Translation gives CASRDLGGDTQYF.

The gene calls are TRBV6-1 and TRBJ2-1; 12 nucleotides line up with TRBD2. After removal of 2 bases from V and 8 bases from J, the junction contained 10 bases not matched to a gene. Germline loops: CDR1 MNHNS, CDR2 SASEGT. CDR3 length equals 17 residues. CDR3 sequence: CASSESGRLAGGYEQFF. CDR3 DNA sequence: TGTGCCAGCAGTGAAAGTGGTAGGCTAGCGGGGGGGTATGAGCAGTTCTTC.

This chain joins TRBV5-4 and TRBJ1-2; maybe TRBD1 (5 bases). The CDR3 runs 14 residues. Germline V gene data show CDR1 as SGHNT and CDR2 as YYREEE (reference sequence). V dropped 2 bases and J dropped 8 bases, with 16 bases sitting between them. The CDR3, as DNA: TGTGCCAGCAGCTTAACACGCGGGACCGTCGGCTACACCTTC. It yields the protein CASSLTRGTVGYTF.

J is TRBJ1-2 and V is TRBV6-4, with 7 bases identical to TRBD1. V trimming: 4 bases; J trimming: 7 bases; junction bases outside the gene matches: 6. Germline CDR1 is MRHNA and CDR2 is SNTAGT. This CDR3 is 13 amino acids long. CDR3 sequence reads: CASSARQGSGYTF. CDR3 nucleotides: TGTGCCAGCAGTGCCAGACAGGGCTCTGGCTACACCTTC.

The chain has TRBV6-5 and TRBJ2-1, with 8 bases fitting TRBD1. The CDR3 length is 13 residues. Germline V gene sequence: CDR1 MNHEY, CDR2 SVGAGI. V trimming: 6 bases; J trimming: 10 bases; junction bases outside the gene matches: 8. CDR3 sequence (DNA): TGTGCCAGCAGGGCGACAGGGGATAGGGAGCAGTTCTTC. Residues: CASRATGDREQFF.

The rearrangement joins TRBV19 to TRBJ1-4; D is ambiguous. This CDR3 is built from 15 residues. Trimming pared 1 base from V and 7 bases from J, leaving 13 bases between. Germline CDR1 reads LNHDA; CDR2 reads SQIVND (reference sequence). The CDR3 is CASSIVAGMGEKLFF. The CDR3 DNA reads TGTGCCAGTAGTATAGTGGCGGGGATGGGTGAAAAACTGTTTTTT.

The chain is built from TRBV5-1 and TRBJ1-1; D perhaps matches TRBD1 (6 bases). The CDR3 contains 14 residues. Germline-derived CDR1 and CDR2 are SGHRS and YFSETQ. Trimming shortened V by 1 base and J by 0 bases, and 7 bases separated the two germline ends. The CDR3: CASSLWDMNTEAFF. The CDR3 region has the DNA TGCGCCAGCAGCTTGTGGGACATGAACACTGAAGCTTTCTTT.

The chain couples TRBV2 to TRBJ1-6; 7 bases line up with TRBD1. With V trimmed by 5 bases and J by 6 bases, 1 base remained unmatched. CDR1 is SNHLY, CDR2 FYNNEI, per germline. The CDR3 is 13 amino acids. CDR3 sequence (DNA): TGTGCCAGCAGTCGACAGGGTAATTCACCCCTCCACTTT. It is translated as CASSRQGNSPLHF.

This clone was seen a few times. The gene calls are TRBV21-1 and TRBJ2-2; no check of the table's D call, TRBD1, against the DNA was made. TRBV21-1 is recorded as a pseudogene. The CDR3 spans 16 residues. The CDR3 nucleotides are TGTGCCAGCAGCAAAAGGACAGGGGGCAACACCGGGGAGCTGTTTTTT. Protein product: CASSKRTGGNTGELFF.

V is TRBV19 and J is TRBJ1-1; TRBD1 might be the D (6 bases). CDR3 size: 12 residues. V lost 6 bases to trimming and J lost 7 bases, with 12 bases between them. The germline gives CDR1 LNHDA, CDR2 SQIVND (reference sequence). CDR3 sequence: CASSWTVNEAFF. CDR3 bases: TGTGCCAGTAGCTGGACAGTAAATGAAGCTTTCTTT.

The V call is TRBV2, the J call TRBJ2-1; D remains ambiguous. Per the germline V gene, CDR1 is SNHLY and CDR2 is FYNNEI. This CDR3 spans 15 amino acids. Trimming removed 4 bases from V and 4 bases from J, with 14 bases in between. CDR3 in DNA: TGTGCCAGCAGTGGAGAGGCCGCCGGGTACAATGAGCAGTTCTTC. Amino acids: CASSGEAAGYNEQFF.

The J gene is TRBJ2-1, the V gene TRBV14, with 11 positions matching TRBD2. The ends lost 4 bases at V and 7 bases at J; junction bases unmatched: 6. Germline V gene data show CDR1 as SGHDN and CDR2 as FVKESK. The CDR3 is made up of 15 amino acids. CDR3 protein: CASSRVAGGRNEQFF. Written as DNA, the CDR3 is TGTGCCAGCAGCCGAGTAGCGGGAGGGAGGAATGAGCAGTTCTTC.

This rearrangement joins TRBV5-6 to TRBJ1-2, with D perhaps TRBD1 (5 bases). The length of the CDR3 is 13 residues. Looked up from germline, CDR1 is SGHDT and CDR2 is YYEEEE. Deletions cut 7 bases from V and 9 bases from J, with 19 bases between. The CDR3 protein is CASGQGSLSRYTF. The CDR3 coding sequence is TGTGCCAGCGGACAAGGGTCCCTTTCTCGCTACACCTTC.

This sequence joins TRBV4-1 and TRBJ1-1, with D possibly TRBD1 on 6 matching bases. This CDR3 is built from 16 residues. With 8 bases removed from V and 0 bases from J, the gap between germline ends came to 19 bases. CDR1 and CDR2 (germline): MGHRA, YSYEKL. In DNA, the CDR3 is TGCGCCAGCCTCCCGACCCCGGGGGGCGTGAACACTGAAGCTTTCTTT. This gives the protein CASLPTPGGVNTEAFF.

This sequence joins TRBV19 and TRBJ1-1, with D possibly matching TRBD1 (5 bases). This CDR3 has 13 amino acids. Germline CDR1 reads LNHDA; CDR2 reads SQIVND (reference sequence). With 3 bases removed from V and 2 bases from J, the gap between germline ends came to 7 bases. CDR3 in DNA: TGTGCCAGTAGTATGACAGCCAACACTGAAGCTTTCTTT. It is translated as CASSMTANTEAFF.

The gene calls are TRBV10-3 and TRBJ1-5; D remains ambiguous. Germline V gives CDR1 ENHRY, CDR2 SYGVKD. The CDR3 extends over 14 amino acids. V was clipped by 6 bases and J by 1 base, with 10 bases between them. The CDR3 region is CAIRDNLSNQPQHF. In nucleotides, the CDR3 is TGTGCCATCAGAGACAACTTAAGCAATCAGCCCCAGCATTTT.

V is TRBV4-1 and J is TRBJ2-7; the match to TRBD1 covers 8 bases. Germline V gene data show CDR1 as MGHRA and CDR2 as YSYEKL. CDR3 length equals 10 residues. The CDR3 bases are TGCGCCACCTTCGACCGGGACAGGATTGTC. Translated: CATFDRDRIV.

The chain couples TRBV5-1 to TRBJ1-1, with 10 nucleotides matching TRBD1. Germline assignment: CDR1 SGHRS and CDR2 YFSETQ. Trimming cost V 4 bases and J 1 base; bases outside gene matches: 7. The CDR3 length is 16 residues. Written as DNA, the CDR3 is TGCGCCAGCAGCACCATTGGACAGGGGGAGAACACTGAAGCTTTCTTT. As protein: CASSTIGQGENTEAFF.

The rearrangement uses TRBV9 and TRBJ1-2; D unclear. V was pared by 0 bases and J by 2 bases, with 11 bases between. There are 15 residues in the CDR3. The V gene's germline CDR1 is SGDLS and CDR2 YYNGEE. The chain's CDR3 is CASSVADRVNYGYTF. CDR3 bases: TGTGCCAGCAGCGTAGCCGATCGGGTCAACTATGGCTACACCTTC.

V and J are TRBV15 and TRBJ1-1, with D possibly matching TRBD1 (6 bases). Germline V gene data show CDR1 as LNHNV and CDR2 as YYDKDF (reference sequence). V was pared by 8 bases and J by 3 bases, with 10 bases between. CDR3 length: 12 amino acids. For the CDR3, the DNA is TGTGCCACCGGGGGCAAGTACACTGAAGCTTTCTTT. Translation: CATGGKYTEAFF.

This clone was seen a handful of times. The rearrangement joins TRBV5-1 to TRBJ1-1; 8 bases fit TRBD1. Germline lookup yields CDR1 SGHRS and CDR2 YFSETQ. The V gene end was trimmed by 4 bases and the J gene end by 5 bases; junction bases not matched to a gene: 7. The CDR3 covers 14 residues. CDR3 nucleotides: TGCGCCAGCAGCGTGACAGGGGCTGGGACTGAAGCTTTCTTT. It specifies CASSVTGAGTEAFF.

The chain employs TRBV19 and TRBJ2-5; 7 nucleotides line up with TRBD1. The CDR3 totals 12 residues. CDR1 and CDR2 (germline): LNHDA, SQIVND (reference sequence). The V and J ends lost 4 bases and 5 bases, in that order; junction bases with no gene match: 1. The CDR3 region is CASSTTGETQYF. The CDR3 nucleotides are TGTGCCAGTAGTACGACAGGGGAGACCCAGTACTTC.

The CDR3 DNA reads TGTGCCAGCAGCCTGGAGGGAGGAAGCATGAACACTGAAGCTTTCTTT. It codes for CASSLEGGSMNTEAFF. The rearrangement links TRBV11-2 to TRBJ1-1, with D unclear. This CDR3 is 16 amino acids long. Germline V lookup: CDR1 SGHAT, CDR2 FQNNGV. With 5 bases removed from V and 0 bases from J, the gap between germline ends came to 16 bases.